This passage covers 6 T cell receptor beta chains from one sample sequenced in a study of blood T cell repertoires in COVID-19. Clones were read by immunoSEQ multiplex PCR, and TCRdb kept only the in-frame ones, dropping some. The sample has 250,000 to 350,000 clones, approximately 86% seen once; the top ten hold 0.87%. Sequencing input: peripheral blood. These receptors came from a human donor with COVID-19, enrolled during active disease. The donor label of this sample is uncertain.

A word on this clone: Other nucleotide sequences from this sample produce the same CDR3. The J gene is TRBJ1-5, the V gene TRBV28, with D perhaps matching TRBD1 (5 bases). V lost 6 bases and J lost 3, with 6 bases in between. The CDR3 length is 12 residues. Germline CDR1 is MDHEN and CDR2 is SYDVKM. The CDR3 sequence: CASSRVNQPQHF. The CDR3 region has the DNA TGTGCCAGCAGCAGGGTCAATCAGCCCCAGCATTTT. The full variable domain, with the rest looked up from reference TRBV28 and TRBJ1-5, is DVKVTQSSRYLVKRTGEKVFLECVQDMDHENMFWYRQDPGLGLRLIYFSYDVKMKEKGDIPEGYSVSREKKERFSLILESASTNQTSMYLCASSRVNQPQHFGDGTRLSIL.

This chain joins TRBV20-1 and TRBJ2-7; D is perhaps TRBD1 (5 bases). V was pared by 3 bases and J by 0 bases, with 12 bases between. Germline values: CDR1 DFQATT, CDR2 SNEGSKA (reference sequence). The CDR3 sequence is 14 residues long. CDR3 amino acids: CSASFRASSYEQYF. The CDR3 DNA sequence: TGCAGTGCTAGTTTCAGGGCTAGCTCCTACGAGCAGTACTTC.

The chain employs TRBV30 and TRBJ2-3; 9 nucleotides agree with TRBD1. The V segment lost 5 bases and the J segment 6 bases; nucleotides outside the gene matches: 6. From germline, CDR1 is GTSNPN and CDR2 SVGIG (reference sequence). This CDR3 has 13 amino acids. The CDR3 nucleotides read TGTGCCTGGGACAGGGGGAGACCGGATACGCAGTATTTT. Protein product: CAWDRGRPDTQYF. The variable domain in full, completed from reference TRBV30 and TRBJ2-3, reads SQTIHQWPATLVQPVGSPLSLECTVEGTSNPNLYWYRQAAGRGLQLLFYSVGIGQISSEVPQNLSASRPQDRQFILSSKKLLLSDSGFYLCAWDRGRPDTQYFGPGTRLTVL.

The chain combines TRBV4-2 with TRBJ2-4, with D hard to call. CDR1 is LGHNA, CDR2 YNFKEQ, per germline. The CDR3 is 13 residues long. V was clipped by 0 bases and J by 3 bases, with 3 bases between them. The CDR3 DNA is TGTGCCAGCAGCCAAGACCTCAAAAACATTCAGTACTTC. Translation: CASSQDLKNIQYF.

The V call is TRBV5-4, the J call TRBJ1-2; D is uncertain. Per the germline V gene, CDR1 is SGHNT and CDR2 is YYREEE (reference sequence). V was trimmed by 3 bases and J by 8 bases, leaving 14 bases between them. This CDR3 comprises 13 residues. The CDR3 nucleotides read TGTGCCAGCAGCTCGCGGAGCGCGCAGGGCTACACCTTC. It specifies CASSSRSAQGYTF.

This chain joins TRBV6-2 or TRBV6-3 and TRBJ1-5; D is undetermined. The CDR3 is made up of 14 amino acids. The V end was cut by 4 bases, the J end by 4 bases, with 11 bases between. In germline, CDR1 is MNHEY, CDR2 SVGEGT. Here the CDR3 DNA reads TGTGCCAGCAGTTGGGGAGGGTCTAATCAGCCCCAGCATTTT. This codes for CASSWGGSNQPQHF.